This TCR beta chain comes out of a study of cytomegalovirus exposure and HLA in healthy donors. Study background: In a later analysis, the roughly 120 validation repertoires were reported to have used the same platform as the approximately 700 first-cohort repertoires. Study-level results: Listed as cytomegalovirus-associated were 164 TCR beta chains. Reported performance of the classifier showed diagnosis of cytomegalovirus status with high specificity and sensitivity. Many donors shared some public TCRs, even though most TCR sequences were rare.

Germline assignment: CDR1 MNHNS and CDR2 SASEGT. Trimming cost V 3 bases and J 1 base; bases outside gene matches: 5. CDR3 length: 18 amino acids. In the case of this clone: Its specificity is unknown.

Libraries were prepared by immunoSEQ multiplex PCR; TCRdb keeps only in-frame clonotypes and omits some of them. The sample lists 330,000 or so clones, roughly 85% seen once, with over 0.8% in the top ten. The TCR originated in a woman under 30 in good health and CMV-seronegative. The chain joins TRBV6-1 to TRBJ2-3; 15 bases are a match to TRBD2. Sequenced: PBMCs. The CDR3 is CASSDPGLAGGRTDTQYF. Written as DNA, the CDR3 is TGTGCCAGCAGTGACCCGGGACTAGCGGGAGGTCGCACAGATACGCAGTATTTT.